This is a list of T cell receptor beta chains from one sample in a study of blood T cell repertoires in COVID-19. Libraries were prepared by immunoSEQ multiplex PCR; TCRdb keeps only in-frame clonotypes and omits some of them. This table holds some 110,000 clones, approximately 80% found once. The source material was peripheral blood. The receptors come from a woman in her 70s with acute or convalescent COVID-19. Both conserved end residues are part of each CDR3. Fields, in order: D gene, V gene, clone size, J gene, CDR3 protein, CDR3 DNA. A D gene is named only where the DNA matches it firmly. Part of the rows lack a size; the others show once, few, many or a class for expanded clones.

>TRBD2|TRBV14|-|TRBJ2-1
CASSQDPGLGAFF
TGTGCCAGCAGCCAAGATCCAGGACTAGGCGCCTTCTTC
>-|TRBV19|-|TRBJ1-5
CASSGTTNQPQHF
TGTGCCAGCAGCGGGACTACCAATCAGCCCCAGCATTTT
>-|TRBV4-1|-|TRBJ1-3
CASSQDSGKSGNTIYF
TGCGCCAGCAGCCAAGATTCCGGGAAGTCTGGAAACACCATATATTTT
>TRBD1|TRBV2|once|TRBJ1-2
CASSGTGDRVRYGYTF
TGTGCCAGCAGTGGAACGGGGGACAGGGTCCGGTATGGCTACACCTTC
>-|TRBV11-3|once|TRBJ2-5
CASSLGPQGAETQYF
TGTGCCAGCAGCTTAGGCCCGCAGGGCGCGGAGACCCAGTACTTC
>-|TRBV6-5|-|TRBJ2-1
CASSRLVEAGGEQFF
TGTGCCAGCAGCCGACTAGTCGAAGCGGGTGGGGAGCAGTTCTTC
>-|TRBV6-5|-|TRBJ2-5
CASTQVTGTQYF
TGTGCCAGCACTCAAGTAACTGGGACCCAGTACTTC
>-|TRBV4-2|once|TRBJ2-3
CASSQTRGGGRTDTQYF
TGTGCCAGCAGCCAAACCAGGGGCGGGGGACGCACAGATACGCAGTATTTT
>-|TRBV27|-|TRBJ1-2
CARDRVTNYGYTF
TGTGCCAGGGACAGAGTAACTAACTATGGCTACACCTTC
>-|TRBV6-1|-|TRBJ2-7
CASSETGVIYEQYF
TGTGCCAGCAGTGAGACAGGAGTTATCTACGAGCAGTACTTC
>TRBD2|TRBV15|-|TRBJ2-1
CATSRDLAGGPDEQFF
TGTGCCACCAGCAGAGATCTTGCGGGAGGGCCCGATGAGCAGTTCTTC
>-|TRBV6-1|-|TRBJ2-2
CASSENRAGTGELFF
TGTGCCAGCAGTGAAAACAGGGCGGGCACCGGGGAGCTGTTTTTT
>TRBD1|TRBV12-5|-|TRBJ1-4
CASAEDREMVEKLFF
TGTGCTAGCGCGGAGGACAGGGAAATGGTTGAAAAACTGTTTTTT
>-|TRBV14|-|TRBJ2-7
CASSQDGGEGAYEQYF
TGTGCCAGCAGCCAAGATGGGGGAGAGGGGGCCTACGAGCAGTACTTC
>TRBD1|TRBV24-1|-|TRBJ1-1
CATSDFQDRVGEANTEAFF
TGTGCCACCAGTGATTTCCAGGACAGGGTGGGGGAAGCTAACACTGAAGCTTTCTTT
>TRBD2|TRBV7-3|-|TRBJ2-1
CASSLGLAGGLGEQFF
TGTGCCAGCAGCCTCGGACTAGCGGGGGGGCTTGGTGAGCAGTTCTTC
>-|TRBV7-2|-|TRBJ2-7
CASSSGLIRSEQYF
TGTGCCAGCAGCTCTGGCCTTATAAGAAGCGAGCAGTACTTC
>TRBD1|TRBV16|-|TRBJ2-1
CASSPQGTPGNEQFF
TGTGCCAGCAGCCCACAGGGGACCCCCGGCAATGAGCAGTTCTTC
>TRBD2|TRBV27|-|TRBJ2-7
CASRIRWTSGSPISYEQYF
TGTGCCAGCAGGATACGCTGGACTAGCGGGAGTCCCATCTCCTACGAGCAGTACTTC
>TRBD2|TRBV14|-|TRBJ2-5
CASSQNRREQETQYF
TGTGCCAGCAGCCAAAATCGGCGGGAGCAAGAGACCCAGTACTTC
>-|TRBV25-1|-|TRBJ1-2
CASSDSGDYGYTF
TGTGCCAGCAGTGACTCAGGGGACTATGGCTACACCTTC
>TRBD1|TRBV7-9|few|TRBJ1-4
CASSPTGIEKLFF
TGTGCCAGCAGCCCGACAGGGATTGAAAAACTGTTTTTT
>-|TRBV10-2|-|TRBJ2-7
CASSDRLISYEQYF
TGCGCCAGCAGCGACAGGCTGATCTCCTACGAGCAGTACTTC
>-|TRBV15|-|TRBJ2-7
CATSRDRGAGNEQYF
TGTGCCACCAGCAGAGATCGGGGGGCTGGTAACGAGCAGTACTTC
>TRBD1|TRBV6-1|-|TRBJ1-4
CASSTGQSNEKLFF
TGTGCCAGCAGTACGGGACAGAGTAATGAAAAACTGTTTTTT
>TRBD1|TRBV6-1|-|TRBJ1-1
CASSEGLNRGRTEAFF
TGTGCCAGCAGTGAAGGTCTTAACAGGGGAAGGACTGAAGCTTTCTTT
>-|TRBV5-8|-|TRBJ2-5
CASSFPGTYGETQYF
TGTGCCAGCAGCTTTCCTGGGACATACGGGGAGACCCAGTACTTC
>-|TRBV6-5|-|TRBJ2-7
CASSTTRVPYEQYF
TGTGCCAGCAGTACAACTAGGGTCCCCTACGAGCAGTACTTC
>TRBD1|TRBV6-6|-|TRBJ2-3
CASRWTGDPDTQYF
TGTGCCAGCAGATGGACAGGGGATCCAGATACGCAGTATTTT
>TRBD1|TRBV5-1|-|TRBJ2-1
CASSAGTGHNEQFF
TGCGCCAGCAGCGCTGGGACAGGCCACAATGAGCAGTTCTTC
>-|TRBV6-5|-|TRBJ2-2
CASSYGAANTGELFF
TGTGCCAGCAGTTACGGGGCAGCGAACACCGGGGAGCTGTTTTTT
>TRBD1|TRBV6-6|-|TRBJ2-1
CASSSLDRGPNEQFF
TGTGCCAGCAGTTCCCTGGACAGGGGGCCCAATGAGCAGTTCTTC
>TRBD2|TRBV20-1|-|TRBJ2-7
CSASGTSGEQYF
TGCAGTGCTAGTGGGACTAGCGGCGAGCAGTACTTC
>-|TRBV7-9|once|TRBJ2-3
CASSLDRRVDTQYF
TGTGCCAGCAGCTTAGACCGGAGGGTAGATACGCAGTATTTT
>-|TRBV24-1|-|TRBJ1-5
CALVPFRVGRQPQHF
TGTGCCCTCGTACCGTTCAGGGTCGGGCGTCAGCCCCAGCATTTT
>TRBD1|TRBV2|-|TRBJ1-5
CASKGTGSSNQPQHF
TGTGCCAGCAAGGGGACAGGGAGTAGCAATCAGCCCCAGCATTTT
>-|TRBV5-1|-|TRBJ1-1
CASSLARAGAEAFF
TGCGCCAGCAGCTTGGCCAGGGCTGGCGCTGAAGCTTTCTTT
>TRBD2|TRBV5-4|-|TRBJ2-1
CASSLDLADAYNEQFF
TGTGCCAGCAGCTTGGACCTAGCGGATGCCTACAATGAGCAGTTCTTC
>TRBD1|TRBV12-3/TRBV12-4|-|TRBJ2-7
CASSWRTGDEQYF
TGTGCCAGCAGTTGGAGGACAGGGGACGAGCAGTACTTC
>TRBD1|TRBV18|-|TRBJ1-4
CASSPAVGTANEKLFF
TGTGCCAGCTCTCCCGCGGTCGGGACAGCTAATGAAAAACTGTTTTTT